These 8 T cell receptor beta chains were all obtained from the same sample, sequenced in a study of PD-L1 blockade in urothelial cancer. Some clones are missing from TCRdb's copy, which holds only in-frame ones; the method was immunoSEQ multiplex PCR. The sample has 58,000 or so clones; approximately 80% are singletons. As to time point: pretreatment peripheral blood. Sample: PBMCs, taken around atezolizumab (anti-PD-L1) treatment. These receptors were collected from a man in his 70s with urothelial cancer.

The chain joins TRBV2 to TRBJ2-7, with a weak D call TRBD1 (6 bases). Germline CDR1 reads SNHLY; CDR2 reads FYNNEI. V lost 7 bases, J lost 1 base, and 14 bases lay in between. The CDR3 spans 14 residues. This chain's CDR3 is CASMRTGRSYEQYF. CDR3 coding DNA: TGTGCCAGCATGCGCACAGGGAGATCCTACGAGCAGTACTTC.

The chain joins TRBV6-1 to TRBJ2-7, with D unresolved. V lost 4 bases, J lost 3 bases, and 4 bases lay in between. The CDR3 length is 11 residues. Germline values: CDR1 MNHNS, CDR2 SASEGT. The CDR3 coding sequence is TGTGCCAGCAGTGGTCTCTACGAGCAGTACTTC. This gives the protein CASSGLYEQYF.

The chain recombines TRBV10-2 with TRBJ1-2; possibly TRBD1 for D (6 bases). There are 14 residues in the CDR3. The V end was cut by 4 bases, the J end by 3 bases, with 12 bases between. Per germline, CDR1 WSHSY and CDR2 SAAADI. The CDR3 region is CASSGRRTDYGYTF. CDR3 bases: TGCGCCAGCAGTGGCCGACGGACAGACTATGGCTACACCTTC.

The chain couples TRBV11-2 to TRBJ2-2; 9 nucleotides line up with TRBD1. The CDR3 length is 15 residues. V lost 4 bases and J lost 7; bases outside the gene matches: 7. The germline gives CDR1 SGHAT, CDR2 FQNNGV. For the CDR3, the DNA is TGTGCCAGCAGCTCCTGGACAGGGGCAATCGGGGAGCTGTTTTTT. This encodes CASSSWTGAIGELFF.

This clone was counted between two and nine times. The rearrangement joins TRBV29-1 to TRBJ1-1, with a possible D match to TRBD1 (5 bases). Germline V gene sequence: CDR1 SQVTM, CDR2 ANQGSEA. CDR3 length: 13 residues. The germline V and J ends were trimmed by 0 bases and 6 bases, with 11 bases remaining between them. The CDR3 region is CSVEEGGASEAFF. The CDR3 DNA follows: TGCAGCGTTGAAGAGGGTGGGGCTTCTGAAGCTTTCTTT.

V and J are TRBV5-8 and TRBJ2-1, with D tentatively TRBD2 (5 bases). Germline V lookup: CDR1 SGHTS, CDR2 YDEGEE. Between the trimmed V and J ends, which lost 2 bases and 4 bases, there was a span of 13 bases. The CDR3 extends over 15 amino acids. The CDR3 DNA reads as TGTGCCAGCAGCTTCGGTGGGAGAGTTTACAATGAGCAGTTCTTC. This encodes CASSFGGRVYNEQFF.

The chain carries TRBV14 and TRBJ2-5, with TRBD1 matching 8 bases. Losses at the gene ends were 1 base for V and 4 bases for J; bases not matched to a gene: 8. The CDR3 is 16 residues long. Per the germline V gene, CDR1 is SGHDN and CDR2 is FVKESK. In DNA form, the CDR3 reads TGTGCCAGCAGCCAAGGGGCGACAGGGGACCTAGAGACCCAGTACTTC. Protein product: CASSQGATGDLETQYF.

V and J are TRBV18 and TRBJ1-2; maybe TRBD1 (6 bases). V was cut by 3 bases and J by 5 bases, with 16 bases left in between. Per the germline V gene, CDR1 is KGHSH and CDR2 is LQKENI. The CDR3 loop spans 15 amino acids. This CDR3 is CASSPSRDTRYGYTF. CDR3 sequence (DNA): TGTGCCAGCTCACCGAGCCGGGACACCCGGTATGGCTACACCTTC.